These T cell receptor beta chains were read from a single sample in a study of T cell repertoires in cytomegalovirus infection. A single record per CDR3 protein comes from TCRdb applying MiXCR to the reads. The data contain 550,000 to 850,000 distinct CDR3 sequences, 30% to 35% of them singletons. Their specific antigens are unknown. The sample in question was cultured PBMCs, obtained from culture after CMV antigen stimulation. Source of these receptors: a human donor in good health (CMV status not recorded). Some clones in this sample may be carry-over from other donors' samples. Both conserved end residues are part of each CDR3. The D gene is left open where the match is weak. Size values are once, few and many counts, or a class for expanded clones, and some rows have none.

NA	TRBV20-1	NA	TRBJ2-5	TGCAGTGCTAGGGTCGGGAGTAGGGAGACCCAGTACTTC	CSARVGSRETQYF
NA	TRBV7-2	NA	TRBJ1-5	TGTGCCAGCAGCGCCATCGGGGGTCAGCCCCAGCATTTT	CASSAIGGQPQHF
NA	TRBV7-8	few	TRBJ1-4	TGTGCCTGGGGGGGGGCGCGAGGTGAAAAACTGTTTTTT	CAWGGARGEKLFF
TRBD1	TRBV7-6	NA	TRBJ1-1	TGTGCCAGCAGCGGGCGGACAGGGGACACTGAAGCTTTCTTT	CASSGRTGDTEAFF
TRBD2	TRBV11-2	few	TRBJ2-7	TGTGCCAGCAGTCCACTCTCCGGGACTAGCATGTACGAGCAGTACTTC	CASSPLSGTSMYEQYF
NA	TRBV28	few	TRBJ2-1	TGTGCCAGCATCCCCGGGAGCGTCTACAATGAGCAGTTCTTC	CASIPGSVYNEQFF
NA	TRBV12-3/TRBV12-4	many	TRBJ1-5	TGTGCCAGCAGTTTAGCGGGAATCGGGCAGCCCCAGCATTTT	CASSLAGIGQPQHF
TRBD1	TRBV4-3	few	TRBJ2-7	TGCGCCAGCAGCCTTCACACCGGGACAGTTTTTTACGAGCAGTACTTC	CASSLHTGTVFYEQYF
NA	TRBV10-3	NA	TRBJ1-1	TGTGCCATCAGGACGGAGGCGACATCGACCACTGAAGCTTTCTTT	CAIRTEATSTTEAFF
NA	TRBV4-1	NA	TRBJ2-1	TGCGCCAGCCGCCAAGATGGGAACTACTACAATGAGCAGTTCTTC	CASRQDGNYYNEQFF
NA	TRBV6-1	many	TRBJ1-2	TGTGCCAGCAGCCTACAGGGCGGCGGAGATGGCTACACCTTC	CASSLQGGGDGYTF
TRBD1	TRBV7-9	NA	TRBJ1-1	TGTGCCAGCAGACCACGCCCCGGGACAGGGTTGAACACTGAAGCTTTCTTT	CASRPRPGTGLNTEAFF
NA	TRBV7-6	once	TRBJ2-7	TGTGCCAGCAGCCTCGATAGCGGAGGGTCCCACGAGCAGTACTTC	CASSLDSGGSHEQYF
NA	TRBV7-9	NA	TRBJ2-1	TGTGCCAGCAGCTCACAGTCCGAGAGCTACAATGAGCAGTTCTTC	CASSSQSESYNEQFF
NA	TRBV6-6	few	TRBJ1-2	TGTGCCAGCTCAACGGTAGCTAACTATGGCTACACCTTC	CASSTVANYGYTF
TRBD1	TRBV7-6	NA	TRBJ2-3	TGTGCCAGCAGCTCGGGACAGGGGGCCGCAGATACGCAGTATTTT	CASSSGQGAADTQYF
TRBD1	TRBV5-4	NA	TRBJ1-2	TGTGCCAGCAGCCAGGGACAGCCTGGAGCCTATGGCTACACCTTC	CASSQGQPGAYGYTF
NA	TRBV18	NA	TRBJ1-1	TGTGCCAGCTCCCCCTACCTGACCGAGAACACTGAAGCTTTCTTT	CASSPYLTENTEAFF
NA	TRBV5-5	NA	TRBJ2-1	TGTGCCAGCAGCTTGGGTCCCAATGGACAGGAGCAGTTCTTC	CASSLGPNGQEQFF
NA	TRBV12-3/TRBV12-4	few	TRBJ1-5	TGTGCCAGCAGTCCCCAACAGTACAATCAGCCCCAGCATTTT	CASSPQQYNQPQHF
NA	TRBV4-3	once	TRBJ1-6	TGCGCCAGCAGCCAAGGGTCCTATGGGACCTATAATTCACCCCTCCACTTT	CASSQGSYGTYNSPLHF
NA	TRBV7-2	NA	TRBJ2-3	TGTGCCAGCAGCTTAGACGGGTCTAGCACAGATACGCAGTATTTT	CASSLDGSSTDTQYF
TRBD2	TRBV7-9	NA	TRBJ2-1	TGTGCCAGCAGCTCTCGACTTCGCGGGGGGGCAATGGATGAGCAGTTCTTC	CASSSRLRGGAMDEQFF
TRBD1	TRBV20-1	once	TRBJ1-5	TGCAGTGCTAGTTCAGGGGGACAGCTAGATCAGCCCCAGCATTTT	CSASSGGQLDQPQHF
TRBD2	TRBV7-2	many	TRBJ2-3	TGTGCCAGCAGCTTTAGCGGGAGTGCAAATACGCAGTATTTT	CASSFSGSANTQYF
NA	TRBV6-2/TRBV6-3	NA	TRBJ1-1	TGTGCCAGCAGTTGGCTTGGGGTCACTGAAGCTTTCTTT	CASSWLGVTEAFF
NA	TRBV19	few	TRBJ2-3	TGTGCCAGTAGGAGCGGACGCGTCCCAGATACGCAGTATTTT	CASRSGRVPDTQYF
NA	TRBV7-9	NA	TRBJ1-2	TGTGCCAGCAGCCTGAGAGCGTCCGGGGCCCATGGCTACACCTTC	CASSLRASGAHGYTF
TRBD1	TRBV28	NA	TRBJ1-5	TGTGCCAGCAGTTTAGACAGGGGCTTGGCTCAGGATCAGCCCCAGCATTTT	CASSLDRGLAQDQPQHF
NA	TRBV10-3	few	TRBJ2-7	TGTGCCATCAGTGAGTCGACCGGGGTTTCGGACCGAGGGGACTACGAGCAGTACTTC	CAISESTGVSDRGDYEQYF
NA	TRBV7-8	many	TRBJ1-5	TGTGCCAGCAGCCCAAACGAGGTGCAGGGGAATCAGCCCCAGCATTTT	CASSPNEVQGNQPQHF
TRBD2	TRBV12-3/TRBV12-4	NA	TRBJ2-3	TGTGCCAGCAGACCCTCTAGCGGGGGCCTCACAGATACGCAGTATTTT	CASRPSSGGLTDTQYF
TRBD1	TRBV25-1	few	TRBJ2-1	TGTGCCAGCAGTGAGTTAGGACAGGGGGCTTGGCAGTTCTTC	CASSELGQGAWQFF
NA	TRBV11-2	once	TRBJ1-2	TGTGCCAGCAGCTCTATTAGGGGTCGAACAAGAAATGGCTACACCTTC	CASSSIRGRTRNGYTF
NA	TRBV7-2	NA	TRBJ1-2	TGTGCCAGCAGCCCCCAGGCCAGGGTCTATGGCTACACCTTC	CASSPQARVYGYTF
NA	TRBV6-6	NA	TRBJ2-5	TGTGCCAGCAGTGATGTGAGGGGCCAGGCCCAGTACTTC	CASSDVRGQAQYF
NA	TRBV6-8	few	TRBJ1-2	TGTGCCGTCCGTCCGGAGGCAGGAGGCTACACCTTC	CAVRPEAGGYTF